This entry lists 17 T cell receptor beta chains sequenced from one sample in a study of cytomegalovirus exposure and HLA in healthy donors. 13 Jbeta primers and 60 Vbeta primers were used for the PCR. Data came from immunoSEQ multiplex PCR; TCRdb stores just in-frame clones and leaves some out. The repertoire holds about 200,000 clones, with 65% to 90% as singletons. Material for sequencing was PBMCs. Receptors originate from a woman aged 45-59 years in good health and CMV-seronegative.

This chain uses TRBV5-1 with TRBJ2-4; TRBD1 matches 12 bases. Germline values: CDR1 SGHRS, CDR2 YFSETQ. The V segment lost 0 bases and the J segment 8 bases; nucleotides outside the gene matches: 6. The CDR3 covers 16 residues. This CDR3 is CASSLVSGQGADIQYF. The CDR3 nucleotides read TGCGCCAGCAGCTTGGTCTCGGGACAGGGGGCAGACATTCAGTACTTC. Filled out from reference TRBV5-1 and TRBJ2-4, the complete variable domain reads KAGVTQTPRYLIKTRGQQVTLSCSPISGHRSVSWYQQTPGQGLQFLFEYFSETQRNKGNFPGRFSGRQFSNSRSEMNVSTLELGDSALYLCASSLVSGQGADIQYFGAGTRLSVL.

The chain uses TRBV2 and TRBJ2-2; D remains unclear. Trimming took 6 bases from V and 6 from J, leaving 14 bases between them. The germline V gene encodes CDR1 SNHLY and CDR2 FYNNEI. The CDR3 has 14 residues. The CDR3 loop is CASRETSLAGELFF. As DNA, the CDR3 is TGTGCCAGCAGAGAAACGAGTCTGGCCGGGGAGCTGTTTTTT.

This chain connects TRBV19 to TRBJ2-5; D is perhaps TRBD2 (5 bases). Trimming pared 3 bases from V and 4 bases from J, leaving 15 bases between. Germline V gene sequence: CDR1 LNHDA, CDR2 SQIVND (reference sequence). CDR3 size: 15 residues. The CDR3 spells CASSIGLADLETQYF. In DNA, the CDR3 is TGTGCCAGTAGTATTGGCCTAGCAGATTTAGAGACCCAGTACTTC.

This rearrangement joins TRBV6-1 to TRBJ2-3, with a possible D match to TRBD2 (5 bases). The germline gives CDR1 MNHNS, CDR2 SASEGT. This CDR3 has 14 residues. Trimming took off 5 bases at V and 2 bases at J, with 11 bases between the two ends. The CDR3 nucleotides read TGTGCCAGCAGTCCAGGACTTCACACAGATACGCAGTATTTT. As protein: CASSPGLHTDTQYF.

Only a few counts were recorded for this clone. This rearrangement joins TRBV5-6 to TRBJ1-4, with 11 bases aligning to TRBD1. Looked up from germline, CDR1 is SGHDT and CDR2 is YYEEEE. The CDR3 totals 15 residues. The junction had 1 base not matched to a gene; V was cut back by 0 bases and J by 6 bases. The CDR3 region has the DNA TGTGCCAGCAGCTTGGCGGACAGGGGGCATGAAAAACTGTTTTTT. It yields the protein CASSLADRGHEKLFF. The variable domain in full, completed from reference TRBV5-6 and TRBJ1-4, reads DAGVTQSPTHLIKTRGQQVTLRCSPKSGHDTVSWYQQALGQGPQFIFQYYEEEERQRGNFPDRFSGHQFPNYSSELNVNALLLGDSALYLCASSLADRGHEKLFFGSGTQLSVL.

The V call is TRBV28, the J call TRBJ2-3; TRBD1 agrees at 7 bases. With 8 bases clipped from V and 0 bases from J, the junction kept 14 bases outside the gene matches. Looked up from germline, CDR1 is MDHEN and CDR2 is SYDVKM. The CDR3 spans 17 residues. In DNA, the CDR3 is TGTGCCAGCGACAGGATGGGGGACAGTTCTAGCACAGATACGCAGTATTTT. The encoded protein is CASDRMGDSSSTDTQYF. Using reference TRBV28 and TRBJ2-3 for the parts outside the CDR3, the full variable domain is DVKVTQSSRYLVKRTGEKVFLECVQDMDHENMFWYRQDPGLGLRLIYFSYDVKMKEKGDIPEGYSVSREKKERFSLILESASTNQTSMYLCASDRMGDSSSTDTQYFGPGTRLTVL.

This clone was found once. The chain couples TRBV21-1 to TRBJ2-3; TRBD2 is taken as the D call from the table, unchecked against the DNA. TRBV21-1 is reported as a pseudogene. This CDR3 spans 15 amino acids. The CDR3 DNA follows: TGTGCCAGCAGCATACTAGCGGTTGGCACAGATACGCAGTATTTT. Protein: CASSILAVGTDTQYF.

V is TRBV28 and J is TRBJ1-2, with TRBD1 matching 8 bases. V shed 10 bases, J shed 4 bases, and the junction held 8 bases outside the gene matches. The CDR3 contains 13 residues. Looked up from germline, CDR1 is MDHEN and CDR2 is SYDVKM. The CDR3 DNA reads TGTGCCACATGGACAGGGTTTGCCTATGGCTACACCTTC. Amino acid sequence: CATWTGFAYGYTF.

This clone was observed a few times. CDR3 protein: CASSLVSSYEQYF. CDR3 in DNA: TGTGCCAGCAGCCTGGTGAGCTCCTACGAGCAGTACTTC. The chain carries TRBV7-9 and TRBJ2-7; D is uncertain. V dropped 5 bases and J dropped 0 bases, with 8 bases sitting between them. This CDR3 comprises 13 residues. Germline lookup yields CDR1 SEHNR and CDR2 FQNEAQ (reference sequence).

This clone was seen once. This chain uses TRBV7-3 with TRBJ1-1; D perhaps matches TRBD1 (5 bases). The germline V gene encodes CDR1 SGHTA and CDR2 FQGTGA. V lost 5 bases, J lost 8 bases, and 18 bases lay in between. The CDR3 consists of 14 residues. The CDR3 spells CASSPSRSGGEAFF. The CDR3 DNA is TGTGCCAGCAGCCCATCACGGTCCGGGGGGGAAGCTTTCTTT. The full variable domain, rest sourced from reference TRBV7-3 and TRBJ1-1, is GAGVSQTPSNKVTEKGKYVELRCDPISGHTALYWYRQSLGQGPEFLIYFQGTGAADDSGLPNDRFFAVRPEGSVSTLKIQRTERGDSAVYLCASSPSRSGGEAFFGQGTRLTVV.

J is TRBJ1-1 and V is TRBV5-1, with 8 positions matching TRBD1. After removal of 5 bases from V and 1 base from J, the junction contained 4 bases not matched to a gene. Germline values: CDR1 SGHRS, CDR2 YFSETQ. CDR3 size: 14 residues. The CDR3 region is CASSIGQGNTEAFF. The CDR3 DNA sequence: TGCGCCAGCAGTATCGGACAGGGGAACACTGAAGCTTTCTTT.

V is TRBV7-2 and J is TRBJ2-1; 7 nucleotides agree with TRBD2. V trimming: 5 bases; J trimming: 1 base; junction bases outside the gene matches: 8. CDR1 is SGHTA, CDR2 FQGNSA, per germline. This CDR3 spans 16 amino acids. CDR3 amino acids: CASSAPLAGSYNEQFF. The CDR3 DNA reads as TGTGCCAGCAGCGCCCCATTAGCGGGTTCCTACAATGAGCAGTTCTTC.

This clone was observed once. CDR3 in amino acids: CASSLTSGRASEQFF. Here the CDR3 DNA reads TGTGCCAGCAGCCTCACTAGCGGGAGGGCCAGTGAGCAGTTCTTC. This chain connects TRBV11-2 to TRBJ2-1; TRBD2 aligns across 13 bases. Germline V gene sequence: CDR1 SGHAT, CDR2 FQNNGV. Unmatched junction bases numbered 7, after V lost 5 bases and J lost 9 bases. CDR3 size: 15 residues. Full variable domain (outside the CDR3, taken from reference TRBV11-2 and TRBJ2-1): EAGVAQSPRYKIIEKRQSVAFWCNPISGHATLYWYQQILGQGPKLLIQFQNNGVVDDSQLPKDRFSAERLKGVDSTLKIQPAKLEDSAVYLCASSLTSGRASEQFFGPGTRLTVL.

The table lists this clone with many counts. The chain recombines TRBV9 with TRBJ2-2; D is possibly TRBD2 (6 bases). The CDR3 consists of 14 residues. From germline, CDR1 is SGDLS and CDR2 YYNGEE. Between the trimmed V and J ends, which lost 4 bases and 3 bases, there was a span of 10 bases. The CDR3 region has the DNA TGTGCCAGCAGCCGGGAGCGACACACCGGGGAGCTGTTTTTT. This translates into CASSRERHTGELFF.

V usage is TRBV20-1 and J usage is TRBJ2-1; unclear D gene. V lost 1 base to trimming and J lost 10 bases, with 5 bases between them. Germline-derived CDR1 and CDR2 are DFQATT and SNEGSKA (reference sequence). The CDR3 sequence is 10 residues long. The CDR3 sequence: CSARGPEQFF. DNA for the CDR3: TGCAGTGCTAGAGGGCCGGAGCAGTTCTTC.

The chain recombines TRBV28 with TRBJ1-5; 10 bases agree with TRBD1. CDR1 and CDR2 (germline): MDHEN, SYDVKM. The CDR3 sequence is 17 residues long. With V trimmed by 7 bases and J by 0 bases, 9 bases remained unmatched. In nucleotides, the CDR3 is TGTGCCAGCATCCCATGGACAGGGGGATATAGCAATCAGCCCCAGCATTTT. This codes for CASIPWTGGYSNQPQHF.

V and J are TRBV10-3 and TRBJ2-5, with TRBD2 matching over 12 bases. Germline values: CDR1 ENHRY, CDR2 SYGVKD. The ends lost 6 bases at V and 5 bases at J; junction bases unmatched: 1. CDR3 length: 13 residues. CDR3 sequence (DNA): TGTGCCATCAGCGGACTAGCGGGGGAGACCCAGTACTTC. Translation gives CAISGLAGETQYF.